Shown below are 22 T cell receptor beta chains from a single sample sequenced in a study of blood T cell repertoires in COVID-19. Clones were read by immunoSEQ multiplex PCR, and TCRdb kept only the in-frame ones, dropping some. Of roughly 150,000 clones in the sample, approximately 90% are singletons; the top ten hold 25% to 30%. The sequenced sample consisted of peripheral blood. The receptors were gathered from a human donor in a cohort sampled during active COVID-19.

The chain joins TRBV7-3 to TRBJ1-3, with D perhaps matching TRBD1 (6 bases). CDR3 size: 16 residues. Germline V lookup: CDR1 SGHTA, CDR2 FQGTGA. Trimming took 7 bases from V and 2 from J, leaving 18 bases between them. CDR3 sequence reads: CASMLRGGVAGNTIYF. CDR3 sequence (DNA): TGTGCCAGCATGTTAAGAGGGGGGGTTGCTGGAAACACCATATATTTT.

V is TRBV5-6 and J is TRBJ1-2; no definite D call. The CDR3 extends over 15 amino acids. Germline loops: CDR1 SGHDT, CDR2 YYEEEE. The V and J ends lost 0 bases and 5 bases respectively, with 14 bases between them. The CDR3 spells CASSLEAGLSYGYTF. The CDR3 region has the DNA TGTGCCAGCAGCTTGGAGGCAGGTTTAAGTTATGGCTACACCTTC.

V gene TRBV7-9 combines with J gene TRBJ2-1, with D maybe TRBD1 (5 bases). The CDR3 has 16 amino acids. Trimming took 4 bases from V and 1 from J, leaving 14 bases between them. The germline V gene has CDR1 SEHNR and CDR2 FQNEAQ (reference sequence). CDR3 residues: CASSSGWGSSYNEQFF. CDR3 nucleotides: TGTGCCAGCAGCTCAGGATGGGGCTCTTCCTACAATGAGCAGTTCTTC. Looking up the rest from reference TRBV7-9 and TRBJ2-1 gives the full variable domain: DTGVSQNPRHKITKRGQNVTFRCDPISEHNRLYWYRQTLGQGPEFLTYFQNEAQLEKSRLLSDRFSAERPKGSFSTLEIQRTEQGDSAMYLCASSSGWGSSYNEQFFGPGTRLTVL.

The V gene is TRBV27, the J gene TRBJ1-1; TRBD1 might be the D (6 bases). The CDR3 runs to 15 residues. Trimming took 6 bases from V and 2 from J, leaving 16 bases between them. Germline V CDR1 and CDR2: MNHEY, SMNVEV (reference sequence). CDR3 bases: TGTGCCAGCAGACCTTCAACAGGGAAAAACACTGAAGCTTTCTTT. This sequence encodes CASRPSTGKNTEAFF.

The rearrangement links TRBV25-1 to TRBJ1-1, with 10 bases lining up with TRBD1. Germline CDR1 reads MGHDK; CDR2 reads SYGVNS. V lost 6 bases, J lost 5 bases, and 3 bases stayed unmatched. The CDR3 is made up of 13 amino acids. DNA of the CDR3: TGTGCCAGCAGGGGACAGGGGCTAACTGAAGCTTTCTTT. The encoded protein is CASRGQGLTEAFF.

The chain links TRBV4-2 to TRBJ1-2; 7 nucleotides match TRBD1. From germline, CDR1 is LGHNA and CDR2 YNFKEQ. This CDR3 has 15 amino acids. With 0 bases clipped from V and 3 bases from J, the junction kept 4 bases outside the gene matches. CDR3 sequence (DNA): TGTGCCAGCAGCCAAGAAGGGCAGGGGGACTATGGCTACACCTTC. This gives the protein CASSQEGQGDYGYTF.

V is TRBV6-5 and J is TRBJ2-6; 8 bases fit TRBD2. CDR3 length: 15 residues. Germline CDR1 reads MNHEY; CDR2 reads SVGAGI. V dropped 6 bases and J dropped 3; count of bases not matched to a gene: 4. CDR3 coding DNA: TGTGCCAGCAGCGGGGGGGCTAGTGGGGCCAACGTCCTGACTTTC. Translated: CASSGGASGANVLTF.

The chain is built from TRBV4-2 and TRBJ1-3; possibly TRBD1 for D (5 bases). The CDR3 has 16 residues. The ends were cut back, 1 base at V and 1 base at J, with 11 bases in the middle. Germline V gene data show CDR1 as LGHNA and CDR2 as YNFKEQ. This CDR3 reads CASSQGAGGSGNTIYF. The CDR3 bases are TGTGCCAGCAGCCAAGGGGCGGGGGGTTCTGGAAACACCATATATTTT.

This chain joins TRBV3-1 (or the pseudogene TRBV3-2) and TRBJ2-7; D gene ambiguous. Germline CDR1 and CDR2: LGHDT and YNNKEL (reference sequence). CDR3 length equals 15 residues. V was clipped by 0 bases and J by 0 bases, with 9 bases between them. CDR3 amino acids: CASSQETWSSYEQYF. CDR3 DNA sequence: TGTGCCAGCAGCCAAGAAACTTGGAGCTCCTACGAGCAGTACTTC.

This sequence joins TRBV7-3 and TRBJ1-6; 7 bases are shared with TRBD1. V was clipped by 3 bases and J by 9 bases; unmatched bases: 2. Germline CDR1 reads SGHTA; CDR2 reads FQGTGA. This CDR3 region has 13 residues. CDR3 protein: CASSFGTASPLHF. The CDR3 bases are TGTGCCAGCAGCTTTGGGACAGCTTCACCCCTCCACTTT.

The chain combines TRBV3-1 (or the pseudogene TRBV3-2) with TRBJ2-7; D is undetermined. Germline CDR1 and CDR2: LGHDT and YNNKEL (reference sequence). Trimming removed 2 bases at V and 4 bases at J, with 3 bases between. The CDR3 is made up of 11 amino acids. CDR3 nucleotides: TGTGCCAGCAGCCAACAGTACGAGCAGTACTTC. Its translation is CASSQQYEQYF.

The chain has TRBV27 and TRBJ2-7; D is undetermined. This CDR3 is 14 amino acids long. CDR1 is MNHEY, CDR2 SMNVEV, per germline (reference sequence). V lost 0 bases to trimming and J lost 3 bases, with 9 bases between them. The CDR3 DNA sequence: TGTGCCAGCAGTTTATCGCAGGTGGGCTACGAGCAGTACTTC. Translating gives CASSLSQVGYEQYF.

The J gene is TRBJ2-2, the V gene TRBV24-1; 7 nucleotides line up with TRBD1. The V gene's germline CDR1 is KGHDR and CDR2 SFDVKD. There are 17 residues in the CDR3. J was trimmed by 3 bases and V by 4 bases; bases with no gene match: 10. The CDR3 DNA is TGTGCCACCAGTGACCAGGGGGACGGCGTCTACACCGGGGAGCTGTTTTTT. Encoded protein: CATSDQGDGVYTGELFF.

This chain's CDR3 is CASSQDSVGRAFPYEQYF. The CDR3 DNA reads TGTGCCAGCAGCCAAGATTCGGTAGGGCGGGCCTTCCCCTACGAGCAGTACTTC. The chain combines TRBV4-2 with TRBJ2-7; TRBD2 is a possible D gene (5 bases). The V gene lost 0 bases and the J gene lost 2 bases, with 20 bases spanning the gap. Germline V lookup: CDR1 LGHNA, CDR2 YNFKEQ. The CDR3 covers 18 residues.

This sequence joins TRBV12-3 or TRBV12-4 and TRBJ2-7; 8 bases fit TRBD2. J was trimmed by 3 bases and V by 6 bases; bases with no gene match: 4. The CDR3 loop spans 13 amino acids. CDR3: CASSPGLDYEQYF. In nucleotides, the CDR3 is TGTGCCAGCAGCCCGGGACTAGACTACGAGCAGTACTTC.

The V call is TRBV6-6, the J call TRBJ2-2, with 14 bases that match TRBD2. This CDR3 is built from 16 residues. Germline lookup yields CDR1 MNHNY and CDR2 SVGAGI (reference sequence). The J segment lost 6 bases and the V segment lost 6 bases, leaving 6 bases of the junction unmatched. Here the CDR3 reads CASSPPGLAGAGELFF. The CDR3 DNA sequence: TGTGCCAGCAGCCCCCCGGGACTAGCGGGGGCCGGGGAGCTGTTTTTT.

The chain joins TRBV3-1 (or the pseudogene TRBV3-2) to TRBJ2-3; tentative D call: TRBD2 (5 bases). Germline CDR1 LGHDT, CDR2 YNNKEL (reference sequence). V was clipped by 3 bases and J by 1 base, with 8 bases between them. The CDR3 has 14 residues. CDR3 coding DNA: TGTGCCAGCAGCCAGGTTAGCGGCACAGATACGCAGTATTTT. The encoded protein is CASSQVSGTDTQYF.

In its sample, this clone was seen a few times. The CDR3 DNA is TGTGCCAGCAGCTCCGGGACAGGAAATAATTCACCCCTCCACTTT. Its translation: CASSSGTGNNSPLHF. V is TRBV7-9 and J is TRBJ1-6; 8 nucleotides align to TRBD1. V lost 4 bases, J lost 5 bases, and 4 bases stayed unmatched. Germline V CDR1 and CDR2: SEHNR, FQNEAQ (reference sequence). This CDR3 is built from 15 residues.

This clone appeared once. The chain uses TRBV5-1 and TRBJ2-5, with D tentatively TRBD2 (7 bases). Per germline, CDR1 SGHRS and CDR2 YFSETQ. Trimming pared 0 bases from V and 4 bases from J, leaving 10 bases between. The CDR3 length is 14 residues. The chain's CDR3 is CASSLAGEGETQYF. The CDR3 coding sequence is TGCGCCAGCAGCTTGGCAGGGGAGGGAGAGACCCAGTACTTC.

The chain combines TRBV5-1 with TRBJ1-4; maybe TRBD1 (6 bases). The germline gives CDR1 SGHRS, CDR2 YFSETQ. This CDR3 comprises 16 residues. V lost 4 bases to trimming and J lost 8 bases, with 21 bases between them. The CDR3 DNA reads TGCGCCAGCAGCCCAGGGACAAATTCTTTTGACGAAAAACTGTTTTTT. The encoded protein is CASSPGTNSFDEKLFF.

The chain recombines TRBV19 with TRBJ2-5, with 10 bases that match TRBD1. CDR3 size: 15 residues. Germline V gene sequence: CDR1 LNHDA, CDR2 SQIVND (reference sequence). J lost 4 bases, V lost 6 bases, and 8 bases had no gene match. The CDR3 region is CASRPGTGEGETQYF. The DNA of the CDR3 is TGTGCCAGTAGGCCGGGGACAGGGGAGGGAGAGACCCAGTACTTC.

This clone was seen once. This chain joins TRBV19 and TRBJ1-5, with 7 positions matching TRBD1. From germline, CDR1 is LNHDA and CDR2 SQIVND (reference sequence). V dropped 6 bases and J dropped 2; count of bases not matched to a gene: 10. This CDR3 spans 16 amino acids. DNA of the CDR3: TGTGCCAGTAGCGTAGGGACAGCTAGCGGCAATCAGCCCCAGCATTTT. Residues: CASSVGTASGNQPQHF.